This record looks at one T cell receptor beta chain sequence and its context. Antigen specificity is unknown. This sample stems from a study of cytomegalovirus exposure and HLA in healthy donors. General study results and limits: Reportedly, a later analysis found an Asian-associated ancestry cluster had fewer N-insertions than the approximately 640-donor mean. V- and J-gene trimming in TCR beta was tied to a missense DCLRE1C variant by an analysis performed later.

V was clipped by 0 bases and J by 0 bases, with 8 bases between them. This CDR3 is built from 16 residues. Germline CDR1 LGHNA, CDR2 YSLEER. Primers for the PCR totalled 60 Vbeta and 13 Jbeta. Method: immunoSEQ multiplex PCR; TCRdb's copy keeps in-frame clones and lacks some. The table includes about 41,000 clones, around 85% detected once. The clonotype originates from a man aged 50-59 years in good health and CMV-seronegative. The sequenced sample consisted of PBMCs. The chain uses TRBV4-3 and TRBJ2-2; possibly TRBD1 for D (5 bases). In DNA, the CDR3 is TGCGCCAGCAGCCAAGACAGGGCTACGAACACCGGGGAGCTGTTTTTT. Protein sequence: CASSQDRATNTGELFF.